This T cell receptor (beta chain) derives from a study of graft-versus-host responses after intestinal transplantation. At the level of the study: Multivisceral, liver-intestinal, or isolated intestinal grafts were transplanted into recipients.

The data were produced by immunoSEQ multiplex PCR, yet TCRdb's version contains in-frame clones alone and is incomplete. The sample contains about 50,000 clones, roughly 91% of which appear only once. Remarks on this clone: As yet, its antigen is unknown.

This receptor was obtained from a human donor who was the organ donor for an intestinal transplant. The sequencing used unstimulated CD4+ T cells sorted from spleen or lymph node cells, collected before transplant.

CDR3 region: CASSESYEQYF. CDR3 in DNA: TGCGCCAGCAGTGAGTCGTACGAGCAGTACTTC. The V call is TRBV10-1, the J call TRBJ2-7, with D unresolved. Germline CDR1 reads WNHNN; CDR2 reads SYGVQD (reference sequence). Trimming removed 0 bases from V and 4 bases from J, with 1 base in between. The CDR3 is 11 residues long.